The 4 T cell receptor beta chains reported below all come from one sample, sequenced in a study of post-analysis software for immune sequencing data. General study results and limits: In patients, TRBV5-6, TRBV5-1 and TRBV20-1 belonged to five or six TRBV segments found more frequently than in controls.

These TCRs are of unknown antigen specificity. The library was made from cDNA and included unique molecular identifiers. Each CDR3 protein is one row after TCRdb ran MiXCR on the PCR reads. The top ten hold more than 1.5% of the sample, which has 450,000 to 700,000 distinct CDR3 sequences, roughly 40% seen once. Sequencing input: blood. The receptors here all came from a girl aged 10-17 years with multiple sclerosis.

This clonotype turned up a few times. The chain uses TRBV3-1 and TRBJ2-5; D is unclear. Trimming cost V 2 bases and J 2 bases, with 9 bases left between them. Germline lookup yields CDR1 LGHDT and CDR2 YNNKEL (reference sequence). The CDR3 has 14 residues. DNA of the CDR3: TGTGCCAGCAGCCAAAATAGGGTACAAGAGACCCAGTACTTC. It specifies CASSQNRVQETQYF.

This sequence joins TRBV4-1 and TRBJ1-2; a possible D gene is TRBD1 (5 bases). The V end lost 1 base, the J end lost 4 bases, and 19 bases lay between the germline ends. The CDR3 sequence is 17 residues long. Germline values: CDR1 MGHRA, CDR2 YSYEKL. This CDR3 is CASSQVKVSDSTYGYTF. The CDR3 nucleotides read TGCGCCAGCAGCCAAGTCAAGGTATCCGACAGTACCTATGGCTACACCTTC.

The chain has TRBV12-3 or TRBV12-4 and TRBJ1-2; TRBD1 might be the D (5 bases). V lost 9 bases and J lost 6, with 8 bases in between. The CDR3 has 10 residues. The DNA for the CDR3 is TGTGCCAGTAGGGGAAATGGCTACACCTTC. Its translation is CASRGNGYTF.

This clonotype came up a few times. This rearrangement joins TRBV5-6 to TRBJ1-1; 9 positions agree with TRBD1. The ends lost 5 bases at V and 1 base at J; junction bases unmatched: 6. The CDR3 is 15 residues long. From germline, CDR1 is SGHDT and CDR2 YYEEEE. The CDR3: CASSYLTGGNTEAFF. The DNA of the CDR3 is TGTGCCAGCAGTTACTTGACAGGGGGGAACACTGAAGCTTTCTTT.